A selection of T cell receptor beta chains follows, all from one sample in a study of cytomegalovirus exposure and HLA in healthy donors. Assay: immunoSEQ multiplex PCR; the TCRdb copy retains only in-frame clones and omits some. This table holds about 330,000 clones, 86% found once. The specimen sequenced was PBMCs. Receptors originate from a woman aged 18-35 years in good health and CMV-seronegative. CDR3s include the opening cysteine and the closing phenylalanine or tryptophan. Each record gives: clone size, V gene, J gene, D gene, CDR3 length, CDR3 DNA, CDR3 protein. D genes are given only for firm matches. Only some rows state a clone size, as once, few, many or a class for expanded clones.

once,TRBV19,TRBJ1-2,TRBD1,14,TGTGCCAGTACCGTCGACAGGGGGCAGGGCGGCTACACCTTC,CASTVDRGQGGYTF
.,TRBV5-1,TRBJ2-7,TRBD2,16,TGCGCCAGCAGCTTGGGGTCTAGCGGGAGGGTGGGAGAGCAGTACTTC,CASSLGSSGRVGEQYF
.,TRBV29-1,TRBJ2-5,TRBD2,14,TGCAGCGTTGAGGGACTAGCGGGAGTGGAGACCCAGTACTTC,CSVEGLAGVETQYF
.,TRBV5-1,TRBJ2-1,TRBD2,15,TGCGCCAGCAGCTCAAGTAGCGGGGAAGTCAATGAGCAGTTCTTC,CASSSSSGEVNEQFF
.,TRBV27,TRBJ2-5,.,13,TGTGCCAGCAGTTTAACGGACCAAGAGACCCAGTACTTC,CASSLTDQETQYF
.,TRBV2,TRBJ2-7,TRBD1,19,TGTGCCAGCAGTGGGGACAGGGGATCGGGCTTGCTTTGGGGAGGAGAGCAGTACTTC,CASSGDRGSGLLWGGEQYF
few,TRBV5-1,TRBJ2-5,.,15,TGCGCCAGCAGCTTATGGACGGACAACCAAGAGACCCAGTACTTC,CASSLWTDNQETQYF
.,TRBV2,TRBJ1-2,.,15,TGTGCCAGCAAGATGAGGGTTGTAGGGAGCTATGGCTACACCTTC,CASKMRVVGSYGYTF
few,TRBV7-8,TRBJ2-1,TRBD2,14,TGTGCCAGCAGTCGACTAGCGGGGGGCAATGAGCAGTTCTTC,CASSRLAGGNEQFF
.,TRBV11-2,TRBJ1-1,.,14,TGTGCCAGCAGTCGCCAGACAGGGAACACTGAAGCTTTCTTT,CASSRQTGNTEAFF
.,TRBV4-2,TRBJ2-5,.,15,TGTGCCAGCAGCCGGCTAAAGGACAGTCAAGAGACCCAGTACTTC,CASSRLKDSQETQYF
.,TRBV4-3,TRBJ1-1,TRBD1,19,TGCGCCAGCAAGGCAGGACAGGGGGCCCGTTTTCCAGCCGGAACTGAAGCTTTCTTT,CASKAGQGARFPAGTEAFF
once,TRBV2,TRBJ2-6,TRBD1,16,TGTGCCAGCAGTTCGGGGACAGGGACTGGGGCCAACGTCCTGACTTTC,CASSSGTGTGANVLTF
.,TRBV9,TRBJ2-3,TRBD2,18,TGTGCCAGCAGTCGCGGACTAGCGGGAGGGGGGAGCACAGATACGCAGTATTTT,CASSRGLAGGGSTDTQYF
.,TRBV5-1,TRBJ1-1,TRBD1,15,TGCGCCAGCAGCCGTTACAGGGGTCCGAACACTGAAGCTTTCTTT,CASSRYRGPNTEAFF
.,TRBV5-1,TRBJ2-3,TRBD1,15,TGCGCCAGCAGCGCAACAGGGGGGAGCACAGATACGCAGTATTTT,CASSATGGSTDTQYF
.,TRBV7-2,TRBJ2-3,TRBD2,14,TGTGCCAGCAGCTTTAGCGGGAGTCCAGATACGCAGTATTTT,CASSFSGSPDTQYF
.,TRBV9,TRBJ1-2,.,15,TGTGCCAGCAGCTCGGGGACTGCCGTTACTTATGGCTACACCTTC,CASSSGTAVTYGYTF
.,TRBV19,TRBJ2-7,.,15,TGTGCCAGCAGCCCCCCTGGACAAAACTCCTACGAGCAGTACTTC,CASSPPGQNSYEQYF
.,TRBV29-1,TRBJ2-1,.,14,TGCAGCGTTGGAGACGGGAGCTCCTACAATGAGCAGTTCTTC,CSVGDGSSYNEQFF
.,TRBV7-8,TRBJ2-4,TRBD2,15,TGTGCCAGCAGCCCGCAGCGGGATCCTAGAAACATTCAGTACTTC,CASSPQRDPRNIQYF
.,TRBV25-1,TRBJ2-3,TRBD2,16,TGTGCCAGCAGTGAATATAGCGGGAGTGGCACAGATACGCAGTATTTT,CASSEYSGSGTDTQYF
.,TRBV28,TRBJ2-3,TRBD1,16,TGTGCGGTCGGTGGACAGGGATATTGGGGCACAGATACGCAGTATTTT,CAVGGQGYWGTDTQYF
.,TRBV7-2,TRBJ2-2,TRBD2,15,TGTGCCAGCAGCTTAGCAACTAGCGGGACCGGGGAGCTGTTTTTT,CASSLATSGTGELFF
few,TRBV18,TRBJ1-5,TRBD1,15,TGTGCCAGCTCAACTGGGACAGGGGGCAATCAGCCCCAGCATTTT,CASSTGTGGNQPQHF
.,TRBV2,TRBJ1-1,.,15,TGTGCCAGCAAGAATTTTCAGTCGTTGAACACTGAAGCTTTCTTT,CASKNFQSLNTEAFF
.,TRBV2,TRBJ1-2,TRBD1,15,TGTGCCAGCAGTGTCTTAGACAGGGGGCAAAGCGGCTACACCTTC,CASSVLDRGQSGYTF
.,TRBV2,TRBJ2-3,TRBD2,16,TGTGCCAGCAGGATATTAGCGGGACTTAACACAGATACGCAGTATTTT,CASRILAGLNTDTQYF
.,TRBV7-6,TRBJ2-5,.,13,TGTGCCAGCAGCCCACAACCCCAAGAGACCCAGTACTTC,CASSPQPQETQYF
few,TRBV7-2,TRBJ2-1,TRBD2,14,TGTGCCAGCAGCTTAGATAGCGGGAGTTTTGAGCAGTTCTTC,CASSLDSGSFEQFF
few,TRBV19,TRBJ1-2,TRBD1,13,TGTGCCAGTAGGGACCGGGACAGGGACGGCTACACCTTC,CASRDRDRDGYTF
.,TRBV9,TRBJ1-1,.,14,TGTGCCAGCAGCCCCAACTGGGGCCTAATTGAAGCTTTCTTT,CASSPNWGLIEAFF
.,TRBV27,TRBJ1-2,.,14,TGTGCCAGCAGGGGACTCTGGTCTAACTATGGCTACACCTTC,CASRGLWSNYGYTF
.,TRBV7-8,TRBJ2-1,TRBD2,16,TGTGCCAGCAGCTTATACCAGCGGGAGGAATACAATGAGCAGTTCTTC,CASSLYQREEYNEQFF
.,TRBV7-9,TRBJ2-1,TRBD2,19,TGTGCCAGCAGGGTTGCGCGGACTAGCGGGATCCGCTCCTACAATGAGCAGTTCTTC,CASRVARTSGIRSYNEQFF
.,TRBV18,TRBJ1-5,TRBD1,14,TGTGCCACCGGGACTGGACAGGGCAATCAGCCCCAGCATTTT,CATGTGQGNQPQHF
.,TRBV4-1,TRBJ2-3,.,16,TGCGCCAGCAGCCGAATTGGGAGGCGGTACACAGATACGCAGTATTTT,CASSRIGRRYTDTQYF
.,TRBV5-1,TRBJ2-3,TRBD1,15,TGCGCCAGCATACCGTCGGGACAGAGCACAGATACGCAGTATTTT,CASIPSGQSTDTQYF
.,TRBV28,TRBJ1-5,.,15,TGTGCCAGCAAGGTCCCGACGGGGAGCAATCAGCCCCAGCATTTT,CASKVPTGSNQPQHF
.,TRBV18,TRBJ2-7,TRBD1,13,TGTGCCAGCTCAGTGGGACAGGGGGACGAGCAGTACTTC,CASSVGQGDEQYF
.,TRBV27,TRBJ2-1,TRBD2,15,TGTGCCAGCAGTTTAACGGGACTAGCTAACAATGAGCAGTTCTTC,CASSLTGLANNEQFF
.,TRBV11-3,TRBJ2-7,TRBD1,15,TGTGCCAGCAGCCCGGGGACAGGGAGCTCCTACGAGCAGTACTTC,CASSPGTGSSYEQYF